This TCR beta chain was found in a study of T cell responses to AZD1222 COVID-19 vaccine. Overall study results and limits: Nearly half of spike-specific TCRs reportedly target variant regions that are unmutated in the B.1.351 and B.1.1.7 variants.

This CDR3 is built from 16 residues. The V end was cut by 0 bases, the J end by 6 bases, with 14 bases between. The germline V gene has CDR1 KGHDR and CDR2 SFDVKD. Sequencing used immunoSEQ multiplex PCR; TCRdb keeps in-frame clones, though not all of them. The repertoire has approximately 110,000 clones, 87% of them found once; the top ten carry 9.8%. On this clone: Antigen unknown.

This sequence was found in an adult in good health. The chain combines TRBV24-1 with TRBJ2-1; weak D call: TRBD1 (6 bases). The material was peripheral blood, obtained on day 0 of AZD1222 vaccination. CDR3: CATSDLGQGSLNEQFF. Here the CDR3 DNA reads TGTGCCACCAGTGATTTGGGTCAGGGGAGCCTCAATGAGCAGTTCTTC.